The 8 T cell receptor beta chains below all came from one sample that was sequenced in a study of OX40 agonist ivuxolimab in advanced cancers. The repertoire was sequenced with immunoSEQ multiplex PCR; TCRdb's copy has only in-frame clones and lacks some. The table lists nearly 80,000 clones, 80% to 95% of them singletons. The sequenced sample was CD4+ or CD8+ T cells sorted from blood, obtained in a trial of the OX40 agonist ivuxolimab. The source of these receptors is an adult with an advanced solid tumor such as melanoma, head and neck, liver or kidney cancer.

The CDR3 DNA is TGTGCCAGCAGCTTAGCCGGACAGGTTGAGAAGTACTTC. Translated, it gives CASSLAGQVEKYF. V is TRBV11-1 and J is TRBJ2-7, with TRBD1 matching over 7 bases. Germline V gene data show CDR1 as SGHAT and CDR2 as FQDESV (reference sequence). V lost 0 bases, J lost 11 bases, and 7 bases stayed unmatched. The CDR3 runs to 13 residues.

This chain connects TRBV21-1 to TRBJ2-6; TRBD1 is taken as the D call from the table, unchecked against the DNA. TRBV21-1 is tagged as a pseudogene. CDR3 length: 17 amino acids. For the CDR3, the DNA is TGTGCCAGCAGCAAGCAGGGGGCTAGGTCTGGGGCCAACGTCCTGACTTTC. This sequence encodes CASSKQGARSGANVLTF.

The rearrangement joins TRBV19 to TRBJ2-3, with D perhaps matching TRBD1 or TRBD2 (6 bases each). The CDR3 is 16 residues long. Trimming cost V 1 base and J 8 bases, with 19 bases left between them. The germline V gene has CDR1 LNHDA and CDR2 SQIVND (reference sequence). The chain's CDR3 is CASSIGSGVGAGTQYF. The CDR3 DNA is TGTGCCAGTAGTATAGGGTCGGGAGTGGGGGCCGGTACGCAGTATTTT.

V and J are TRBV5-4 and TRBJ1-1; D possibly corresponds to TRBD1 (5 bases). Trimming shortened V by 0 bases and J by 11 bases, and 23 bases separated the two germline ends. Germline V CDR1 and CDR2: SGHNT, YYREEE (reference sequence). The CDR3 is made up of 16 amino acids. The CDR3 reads CASSLDRPGASGDAFF. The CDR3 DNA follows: TGTGCCAGCAGCTTGGACCGACCCGGGGCCAGCGGTGATGCTTTCTTT.

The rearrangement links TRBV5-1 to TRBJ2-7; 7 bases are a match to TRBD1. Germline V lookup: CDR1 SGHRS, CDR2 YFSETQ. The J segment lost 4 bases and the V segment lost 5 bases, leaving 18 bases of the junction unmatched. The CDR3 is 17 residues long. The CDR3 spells CASSPPPPGQNPYEQYF. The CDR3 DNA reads TGCGCCAGCAGTCCACCACCACCGGGACAGAACCCATACGAGCAGTACTTC.

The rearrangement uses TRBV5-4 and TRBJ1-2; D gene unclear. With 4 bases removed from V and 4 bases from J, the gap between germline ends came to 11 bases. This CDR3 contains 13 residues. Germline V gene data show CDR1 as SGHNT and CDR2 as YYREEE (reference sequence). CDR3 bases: TGTGCCAGCAGCCTGGACGGTGGCTATGGCTACACCTTC. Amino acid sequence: CASSLDGGYGYTF.

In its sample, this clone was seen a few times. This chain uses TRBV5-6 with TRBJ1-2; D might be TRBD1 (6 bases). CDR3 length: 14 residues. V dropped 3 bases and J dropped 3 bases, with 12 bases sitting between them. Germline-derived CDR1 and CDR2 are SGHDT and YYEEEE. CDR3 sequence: CASSSPGGHYGYTF. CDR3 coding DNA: TGTGCCAGCAGCTCCCCCGGGGGGCACTATGGCTACACCTTC.

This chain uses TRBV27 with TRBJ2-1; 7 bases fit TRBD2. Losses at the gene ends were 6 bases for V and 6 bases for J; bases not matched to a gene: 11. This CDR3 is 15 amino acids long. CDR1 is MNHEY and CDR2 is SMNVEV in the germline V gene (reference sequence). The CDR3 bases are TGTGCCAGCAGGTCTGAGCGGGGTTTCTCCAATGAGCAGTTCTTC. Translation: CASRSERGFSNEQFF.